One sample yielded the 18 T cell receptor beta chains listed below, sequenced in a study of response to subunit inactivated influenza vaccine. TCRdb processed the RT-PCR reads anew with MiXCR; each CDR3 protein has one entry. The table includes more than 550,000 distinct CDR3 sequences, 11% detected once. The data also belong to a second study, concerning T cells expressing NK-cell markers. That investigation notes: TCR beta cDNA was made by 5'RACE template switching with UMIs.

The sample consisted of PBMCs from blood, taken on the day of vaccination. Source of these receptors: a man in his fifties or sixties who received an inactivated influenza vaccine.

This clonotype was counted at least ten times. One junction end disagrees with the germline gene, perhaps due to a read error. This chain connects TRBV5-1 to TRBJ2-5, with D possibly being TRBD1 (6 bases). The CDR3 is 12 residues long. Germline V gene sequence: CDR1 SGHRS, CDR2 YFSETQ. This chain's CDR3 is CASRRTEETQYF. CDR3 DNA sequence: TGTGCCAGCAGGCGGACAGAAGAGACCCAGTACTTC.

This clonotype was recorded at least ten times. The V and J genes are TRBV5-5 and TRBJ2-2, with a weak D call TRBD1 (6 bases). Germline V CDR1 and CDR2: SGHKS, YYEKEE (reference sequence). The V end lost 5 bases, the J end lost 4 bases, and 12 bases lay between the germline ends. The CDR3 sequence is 14 residues long. In DNA form, the CDR3 reads TGTGCCAGCAGGCAGGGGTCGGTCACCGGGGAGCTGTTTTTT. It translates to CASRQGSVTGELFF.

The V gene is TRBV19, the J gene TRBJ2-7; TRBD2 aligns across 7 bases. Germline assignment: CDR1 LNHDA and CDR2 SQIVND (reference sequence). With 1 base clipped from V and 3 bases from J, the junction kept 12 bases outside the gene matches. The CDR3 length is 17 residues. CDR3 DNA: TGTGCCAGTAGTATAGGAGCGGGAACAGGACCCCGCTACGAGCAGTACTTC. This encodes CASSIGAGTGPRYEQYF.

This clonotype occurred many times. The chain joins TRBV29-1 to TRBJ2-1; tentatively, D is TRBD2 (5 bases). This CDR3 has 15 residues. Trimming took 5 bases from V and 4 from J, leaving 18 bases between them. Germline-derived CDR1 and CDR2 are SQVTM and ANQGSEA. CDR3 protein: CSVSTGIGPYNEQFF. CDR3 nucleotides: TGCAGCGTTAGTACGGGGATAGGACCGTACAATGAGCAGTTCTTC.

The rearrangement joins TRBV15 to TRBJ1-2; D not resolved. The CDR3 loop spans 12 amino acids. Trimming stripped 3 bases from V and 2 bases from J, with 4 bases between. Germline V gives CDR1 LNHNV, CDR2 YYDKDF (reference sequence). The CDR3 loop reads CATSSQNYGYTF. The DNA of the CDR3 is TGTGCCACCAGCAGTCAAAACTATGGCTACACCTTC.

This clonotype was seen a handful of times. The genes are TRBV5-1 and TRBJ1-2, with D possibly matching TRBD1 (6 bases). The CDR3 length is 14 residues. Germline lookup yields CDR1 SGHRS and CDR2 YFSETQ. Trimming stripped 0 bases from V and 7 bases from J, with 13 bases between. Here the CDR3 reads CASSLVQGSSGYTF. CDR3 coding DNA: TGCGCCAGCAGCTTGGTCCAGGGGTCCAGTGGCTACACCTTC.

This clonotype showed up just a few times. The chain combines TRBV4-2 with TRBJ2-1; 9 bases are shared with TRBD2. This CDR3 has 17 amino acids. The germline gives CDR1 LGHNA, CDR2 YNFKEQ. V trimming: 1 base; J trimming: 5 bases; junction bases outside the gene matches: 9. CDR3 nucleotide sequence: TGTGCCAGCAGCCAAGGTCAGGGGCTAGCGGGAAACAATGAGCAGTTCTTC. Its translation: CASSQGQGLAGNNEQFF.

This chain joins TRBV5-1 and TRBJ2-3; 9 positions match TRBD1. Germline-derived CDR1 and CDR2 are SGHRS and YFSETQ. V shed 4 bases and J 3 bases; nucleotides not matched to a gene: 9. This CDR3 spans 16 amino acids. This CDR3 is CASSVSDRGRTDTQYF. CDR3 bases: TGCGCCAGCAGCGTCTCGGACAGGGGAAGGACAGATACGCAGTATTTT.

Only a few counts were recorded for this clonotype. This chain links TRBV27 with TRBJ2-2; possibly TRBD1 for D (6 bases). Germline CDR1 is MNHEY and CDR2 is SMNVEV (reference sequence). The germline V and J ends were trimmed by 3 bases and 5 bases, with 25 bases remaining between them. The CDR3 runs 19 residues. The CDR3 nucleotides are TGTGCCAGCAGTTTGGGGGCCCCAATCACTCACCGACTTACCGGGGAGCTGTTTTTT. As protein: CASSLGAPITHRLTGELFF.

The table lists this clonotype with many counts. V is TRBV28 and J is TRBJ2-1; no clear D. The V end was cut by 2 bases, the J end by 4 bases, with 18 bases between. The CDR3 length is 17 residues. Germline assignment: CDR1 MDHEN and CDR2 SYDVKM. The CDR3 sequence is CASSLASAARYYNEQFF. The CDR3 DNA is TGTGCCAGCAGTTTAGCTTCGGCGGCTAGATATTACAATGAGCAGTTCTTC.

CDR3 sequence (DNA): TGTGCCAGCAGCAAAGGAGGTAATGGGCCCTCCTACGAGCAGTACTTC. It is translated as CASSKGGNGPSYEQYF. The genes are TRBV21-1 and TRBJ2-7; TRBD2, the table's D call, lacks a check against the DNA. TRBV21-1 is a known pseudogene. This CDR3 spans 16 amino acids.

V gene TRBV28 combines with J gene TRBJ2-3; D remains ambiguous. There are 15 residues in the CDR3. Germline V lookup: CDR1 MDHEN, CDR2 SYDVKM. Trimming left V 3 bases short and J 0 bases short, with 10 bases between. CDR3 DNA: TGTGCCAGCAGTTTTTTGGCAAGAAGCACAGATACGCAGTATTTT. This gives the protein CASSFLARSTDTQYF.

This clonotype was counted a few times. The CDR3 DNA sequence: TGCAGTGCTAGTACCGGGTTCTACCAAGAGACCCAGTACTTC. Its translation: CSASTGFYQETQYF. The chain uses TRBV20-1 and TRBJ2-5; D remains ambiguous. The CDR3 contains 14 residues. Trimming pared 3 bases from V and 0 bases from J, leaving 11 bases between. Germline V gives CDR1 DFQATT, CDR2 SNEGSKA (reference sequence).

This clonotype has a handful of counts. The chain uses TRBV5-1 and TRBJ2-1, with D perhaps TRBD1 (6 bases). Germline loops: CDR1 SGHRS, CDR2 YFSETQ. There are 17 residues in the CDR3. V lost 2 bases, J lost 5 bases, and 20 bases lay in between. CDR3 amino acids: CASSLGWGKAGDNEQFF. The CDR3 nucleotides read TGCGCCAGCAGCTTAGGCTGGGGCAAGGCAGGGGACAATGAGCAGTTCTTC.

The table lists this clonotype with a few counts. The rearrangement joins TRBV6-4 to TRBJ2-4; D is unclear. V was cut by 2 bases and J by 11 bases, with 7 bases left in between. The length of the CDR3 is 11 residues. Germline CDR1 and CDR2: MRHNA and SNTAGT. The CDR3 reads CASSDGYLQYF. The CDR3 nucleotides read TGTGCCAGCAGTGACGGATATCTTCAGTACTTC.

This clonotype came up a few times. This chain joins TRBV11-2 and TRBJ2-7, with 13 bases lining up with TRBD2. CDR1 and CDR2 from the germline V gene are SGHAT and FQNNGV. Germline trimming cut 9 bases from V and 4 bases from J; bases unmatched to any gene: 3. This CDR3 contains 13 residues. CDR3 bases: TGTGCCAGGAGGACTAGCGGGAGTTACGAGCAGTACTTC. Protein: CARRTSGSYEQYF.

The chain has TRBV14 and TRBJ1-6; D is uncertain. The CDR3 consists of 14 residues. The V and J ends lost 6 bases and 7 bases respectively, with 13 bases between them. Germline CDR1 SGHDN, CDR2 FVKESK. The CDR3 DNA reads as TGTGCCAGCAGGGATGGTGGCCAGAATTCACCCCTCCACTTT. Residues: CASRDGGQNSPLHF.

This clonotype has just a few counts. The chain employs TRBV7-2 and TRBJ2-2, with 13 bases aligning to TRBD2. CDR1 is SGHTA, CDR2 FQGNSA, per germline. V was clipped by 1 base and J by 6 bases; unmatched bases: 5. The CDR3 is made up of 17 amino acids. DNA of the CDR3: TGTGCCAGCAGCTTAGTGCCCGGGACTAGCGGGGCCGGGGAGCTGTTTTTT. Its protein is CASSLVPGTSGAGELFF.